Shown below are 24 T cell receptor beta chains from a single sample sequenced in a study of blood T cell repertoires in COVID-19. Method: immunoSEQ multiplex PCR; TCRdb's copy keeps in-frame clones and lacks some. The sample includes about 330,000 clones, around 90% of them seen just once. The source material was peripheral blood. The receptor set was obtained from a man aged 30 to 39 with COVID-19, enrolled during active disease.

The chain links TRBV4-2 to TRBJ1-1, with D possibly TRBD1 on 5 matching bases. Between the trimmed V and J ends, which lost 4 bases and 5 bases, there was a span of 17 bases. From germline, CDR1 is LGHNA and CDR2 YNFKEQ. The CDR3 is made up of 15 amino acids. The CDR3 spells CASSPLWGGVTEAFF. The CDR3 nucleotides are TGTGCCAGCAGCCCCCTGTGGGGGGGGGTTACTGAAGCTTTCTTT.

In regard to this clone: In the same sample, other DNA sequences code for this CDR3. This sequence joins TRBV27 and TRBJ2-7; TRBD1 aligns across 8 bases. The CDR3 consists of 14 residues. J gave up 3 bases and V 5 bases, and 6 bases lay outside the gene matches. Germline assignment: CDR1 MNHEY and CDR2 SMNVEV (reference sequence). The CDR3 loop reads CASSPGTGGYEQYF. The CDR3 DNA reads as TGTGCCAGCAGTCCAGGGACAGGAGGCTACGAGCAGTACTTC.

The gene calls are TRBV18 and TRBJ2-7; possibly TRBD1 for D (6 bases). The CDR3 is 14 amino acids. Germline V lookup: CDR1 KGHSH, CDR2 LQKENI. V was trimmed by 3 bases and J by 2 bases, leaving 11 bases between them. The CDR3 region is CASSPTDSPYEQYF. In DNA form, the CDR3 reads TGTGCCAGCTCACCCACGGACAGTCCCTACGAGCAGTACTTC.

The chain carries TRBV6-6 and TRBJ1-1, with 8 bases aligning to TRBD1. The length of the CDR3 is 17 residues. V trimming: 5 bases; J trimming: 5 bases; junction bases outside the gene matches: 16. Looked up from germline, CDR1 is MNHNY and CDR2 is SVGAGI (reference sequence). In nucleotides, the CDR3 is TGTGCCAGCAGTCTCCAGGGGGCGGACGGTTGGAGGACTGAAGCTTTCTTT. Residues: CASSLQGADGWRTEAFF.

The rearrangement links TRBV6-6 to TRBJ2-7; 10 bases fit TRBD1. CDR3 length: 15 amino acids. With 2 bases clipped from V and 6 bases from J, the junction kept 7 bases outside the gene matches. The germline V gene has CDR1 MNHNY and CDR2 SVGAGI (reference sequence). The CDR3 region is CASSYRDRGGSEQYF. CDR3 in DNA: TGTGCCAGCAGTTACAGGGACAGGGGAGGGTCCGAGCAGTACTTC.

V gene TRBV18 combines with J gene TRBJ2-7; 11 nucleotides match TRBD2. This CDR3 comprises 14 residues. Losses at the gene ends were 3 bases for V and 7 bases for J; bases not matched to a gene: 5. The germline V gene encodes CDR1 KGHSH and CDR2 LQKENI. The CDR3 DNA is TGTGCCAGCTCACCGGGACTAGCGGATGGGGAGCAGTACTTC. As protein: CASSPGLADGEQYF.

To note about this clone: This sample also contains other DNA sequences that code for the same CDR3. The chain uses TRBV19 and TRBJ1-1, with 8 positions matching TRBD1. Germline-derived CDR1 and CDR2 are LNHDA and SQIVND (reference sequence). This CDR3 has 14 amino acids. V trimming: 2 bases; J trimming: 4 bases; junction bases outside the gene matches: 3. CDR3 in DNA: TGTGCCAGTAGTATACAGGGGGCGAGCACTGAAGCTTTCTTT. Translation: CASSIQGASTEAFF.

The chain combines TRBV28 with TRBJ2-4, with D perhaps TRBD2 (5 bases). This CDR3 is 10 amino acids long. The germline gives CDR1 MDHEN, CDR2 SYDVKM. V gave up 5 bases and J gave up 10 bases, with 6 bases separating them. DNA for the CDR3: TGTGCCAGCAGTCGGACTATTCAGTACTTC. Protein product: CASSRTIQYF.

The chain joins TRBV19 to TRBJ1-2; 7 nucleotides align to TRBD1. The CDR3 loop spans 12 amino acids. Germline V gene lookup returns CDR1 LNHDA and CDR2 SQIVND (reference sequence). The trim removed 7 bases at V and 3 bases at J, leaving 2 bases unmatched. The CDR3 protein is CASTDRDYGYTF. The DNA of the CDR3 is TGTGCCAGTACCGACAGGGACTATGGCTACACCTTC.

This clone was seen once. The CDR3 nucleotides read TGTGCCAGTAGGAGGACAGCGAACACTGAAGCTTTCTTT. It encodes CASRRTANTEAFF. The rearrangement links TRBV19 to TRBJ1-1; D possibly corresponds to TRBD1 (6 bases). Trimming shortened V by 6 bases and J by 1 base, and 9 bases separated the two germline ends. From germline, CDR1 is LNHDA and CDR2 SQIVND (reference sequence). The CDR3 totals 13 residues.

The chain uses TRBV28 and TRBJ1-5; TRBD1 might be the D (5 bases). Deletions cut 4 bases from V and 4 bases from J, with 5 bases between. CDR1 is MDHEN, CDR2 SYDVKM, per germline. This CDR3 has 12 residues. The CDR3 DNA reads TGTGCCAGCAGTTCAGGGAATCAGCCCCAGCATTTT. The encoded protein is CASSSGNQPQHF.

This chain joins TRBV7-2 and TRBJ1-6, with D perhaps matching TRBD1 (6 bases). The CDR3 length is 14 residues. The V and J ends lost 1 base and 9 bases respectively, with 10 bases between them. Looked up from germline, CDR1 is SGHTA and CDR2 is FQGNSA. The CDR3 DNA reads as TGTGCCAGCAGCTTAGGGGGGCAAGGTTCACCCCTCCACTTT. Protein: CASSLGGQGSPLHF.

The chain links TRBV19 to TRBJ2-1; 11 nucleotides line up with TRBD2. The germline gives CDR1 LNHDA, CDR2 SQIVND (reference sequence). CDR3 length: 17 amino acids. V gave up 4 bases and J gave up 5 bases; unmatched junction bases: 10. The CDR3 sequence is CASSTSRLAGWDNEQFF. The CDR3 DNA is TGTGCCAGTAGTACGTCTAGACTAGCGGGATGGGACAATGAGCAGTTCTTC.

V is TRBV18 and J is TRBJ2-1; D unclear. The CDR3 is 15 amino acids. V dropped 3 bases and J dropped 2 bases, with 11 bases sitting between them. Germline V gene sequence: CDR1 KGHSH, CDR2 LQKENI. This CDR3 reads CASSPGSLTYNEQFF. The CDR3 DNA reads as TGTGCCAGCTCACCGGGTAGCCTAACCTACAATGAGCAGTTCTTC. The variable domain in full, completed from reference TRBV18 and TRBJ2-1, reads NAGVMQNPRHLVRRRGQEARLRCSPMKGHSHVYWYRQLPEEGLKFMVYLQKENIIDESGMPKERFSAEFPKEGPSILRIQQVVRGDSAAYFCASSPGSLTYNEQFFGPGTRLTVL.

The CDR3 region is CASSFRQGREYEQYF. As DNA, the CDR3 is TGTGCCAGCAGTTTTCGACAGGGACGGGAGTACGAGCAGTACTTC. The chain couples TRBV6-5 to TRBJ2-7; a possible D gene is TRBD1 (7 bases). The CDR3 runs to 15 residues. Trimming cost V 4 bases and J 4 bases, with 17 bases left between them. Per the germline V gene, CDR1 is MNHEY and CDR2 is SVGAGI.

The chain is built from TRBV18 and TRBJ2-1, with 14 positions matching TRBD2. The CDR3 length is 16 residues. Germline trimming cut 2 bases from V and 4 bases from J; bases unmatched to any gene: 1. Germline lookup yields CDR1 KGHSH and CDR2 LQKENI. The CDR3 DNA sequence: TGTGCCAGCTCACCAGGGACTAGCGGGGGATACAATGAGCAGTTCTTC. Encoded protein: CASSPGTSGGYNEQFF.

The V call is TRBV7-2, the J call TRBJ2-5; TRBD1 is a possible D gene (6 bases). Per the germline V gene, CDR1 is SGHTA and CDR2 is FQGNSA. V was pared by 5 bases and J by 12 bases, with 19 bases between. CDR3 length: 13 amino acids. In DNA form, the CDR3 reads TGTGCCAGCAGCGACCCGTATGGGGGCTCGAAGTACTTC. Its protein is CASSDPYGGSKYF.

The rearrangement uses TRBV24-1 and TRBJ2-5; unclear D gene. Trimming took off 0 bases at V and 3 bases at J, with 7 bases between the two ends. This CDR3 has 14 residues. Per the germline V gene, CDR1 is KGHDR and CDR2 is SFDVKD. Written as DNA, the CDR3 is TGTGCCACCAGTGATTTGTACCGGGAAGAGACCCAGTACTTC. Residues: CATSDLYREETQYF.

The chain uses TRBV24-1 and TRBJ1-2; D is possibly TRBD1 (5 bases). The germline V gene has CDR1 KGHDR and CDR2 SFDVKD. Trimming shortened V by 2 bases and J by 5 bases, and 11 bases separated the two germline ends. CDR3 length: 14 residues. CDR3 in amino acids: CATSDSGGTYGYTF. The CDR3 DNA sequence: TGTGCCACCAGTGATTCGGGGGGGACGTATGGCTACACCTTC.

The rearrangement uses TRBV6-5 and TRBJ2-7; 10 bases map to TRBD1. V shed 6 bases and J 6 bases; nucleotides not matched to a gene: 8. Germline loops: CDR1 MNHEY, CDR2 SVGAGI. The CDR3 sequence is 14 residues long. CDR3 DNA: TGTGCCAGCAGCCTCGGGACAGGGGTTGGCGAGCAGTACTTC. Translating it yields CASSLGTGVGEQYF.

The V gene is TRBV19, the J gene TRBJ2-5; the match to TRBD1 covers 8 bases. The CDR3 loop spans 13 amino acids. CDR1 is LNHDA, CDR2 SQIVND, per germline (reference sequence). The V segment lost 5 bases and the J segment 4 bases; nucleotides outside the gene matches: 3. For the CDR3, the DNA is TGTGCCAGTAGTGACAGGGGAACAGAGACCCAGTACTTC. It encodes CASSDRGTETQYF.

The rearrangement uses TRBV3-1 (or the pseudogene TRBV3-2) and TRBJ2-7, with 7 bases matching TRBD1. This CDR3 is 16 amino acids long. Germline V lookup: CDR1 LGHDT, CDR2 YNNKEL (reference sequence). V dropped 4 bases and J dropped 1; count of bases not matched to a gene: 10. The CDR3 protein is CASSRTGTAVSYEQYF. CDR3 bases: TGTGCCAGCAGCCGAACCGGGACAGCGGTTTCCTACGAGCAGTACTTC.

The chain employs TRBV11-3 and TRBJ2-1; possible D gene TRBD2, 5 bases. Germline V CDR1 and CDR2: SGHNT, YENEEA. The CDR3 spans 13 residues. Trimming stripped 2 bases from V and 7 bases from J, with 9 bases between. The CDR3: CASSLFSANEQFF. The DNA for the CDR3 is TGTGCCAGCAGCTTATTTAGCGCAAATGAGCAGTTCTTC.

The rearrangement uses TRBV11-1 and TRBJ1-1; 7 bases line up with TRBD1. The trim removed 3 bases at V and 1 base at J, leaving 2 bases unmatched. Germline V gene data show CDR1 as SGHAT and CDR2 as FQDESV (reference sequence). This CDR3 has 14 residues. The CDR3 nucleotides read TGTGCCAGCAGCTTTTACAGGGGGAACACTGAAGCTTTCTTT. Translating it yields CASSFYRGNTEAFF.